A single sample is the source of the 29 T cell receptor beta chains below, sequenced in a study of blood T cell repertoires in COVID-19. Measured with immunoSEQ multiplex PCR; TCRdb has only the in-frame clones, and not every one. The data hold 140,000 to 150,000 clones, with 81% observed a single time. Sequencing used peripheral blood. The receptors shown here come from a human donor in a cohort sampled during active COVID-19.

V usage is TRBV7-8 and J usage is TRBJ2-3; D possibly corresponds to TRBD2 (6 bases). Germline CDR1 SGHVS, CDR2 FQNEAQ. With 5 bases removed from V and 4 bases from J, the gap between germline ends came to 13 bases. The CDR3 sequence is 14 residues long. The CDR3 nucleotides read TGTGCCAGCAGCCCGCTAGCGACCTCAGATACGCAGTATTTT. Its protein product is CASSPLATSDTQYF.

This rearrangement joins TRBV5-4 to TRBJ2-5; 7 positions match TRBD2. V was pared by 2 bases and J by 4 bases, with 5 bases of the junction left unmatched. CDR1 and CDR2 (germline): SGHNT, YYREEE (reference sequence). CDR3 length: 14 amino acids. The CDR3 here is CASSFDPGGETQYF. CDR3 coding DNA: TGTGCCAGCAGCTTTGATCCGGGGGGAGAGACCCAGTACTTC. Drawing the rest from reference TRBV5-4 and TRBJ2-5, the complete variable domain is ETGVTQSPTHLIKTRGQQVTLRCSSQSGHNTVSWYQQALGQGPQFIFQYYREEENGRGNFPPRFSGLQFPNYSSELNVNALELDDSALYLCASSFDPGGETQYFGPGTRLLVL.

This CDR3 reads CASTDTGAPSYEQYF. For the CDR3, the DNA is TGTGCCAGTACCGATACAGGGGCCCCCTCCTACGAGCAGTACTTC. This rearrangement joins TRBV19 to TRBJ2-7; TRBD1 matches 7 bases. This CDR3 spans 15 amino acids. The germline gives CDR1 LNHDA, CDR2 SQIVND (reference sequence). After removal of 7 bases from V and 0 bases from J, the junction contained 9 bases not matched to a gene.

The rearrangement joins TRBV27 to TRBJ2-3; a possible D gene is TRBD1 (6 bases). The CDR3 is made up of 16 amino acids. Per the germline V gene, CDR1 is MNHEY and CDR2 is SMNVEV (reference sequence). Deletions cut 2 bases from V and 2 bases from J, with 14 bases between. CDR3 loop: CASSLRGTGVTDTQYF. In nucleotides, the CDR3 is TGTGCCAGCAGTTTAAGGGGGACCGGGGTCACAGATACGCAGTATTTT.

The chain couples TRBV5-1 to TRBJ1-4, with D possibly TRBD1 on 5 matching bases. Between the trimmed V and J ends, which lost 6 bases and 6 bases, there was a span of 12 bases. Germline V gene data show CDR1 as SGHRS and CDR2 as YFSETQ. This CDR3 contains 13 residues. CDR3: CASTETGHEKLFF. The CDR3 DNA reads as TGCGCCAGCACGGAAACAGGCCATGAAAAACTGTTTTTT.

The chain employs TRBV5-1 and TRBJ1-5, with a weak D call TRBD1 (5 bases). CDR3 size: 13 residues. V was trimmed by 7 bases and J by 7 bases, leaving 15 bases between them. In germline, CDR1 is SGHRS, CDR2 YFSETQ. The CDR3 DNA is TGCGCCAGCGGCAGGGCCCCGGGCCAGCCCCAGCATTTT. Its translation is CASGRAPGQPQHF. Complete variable domain (other parts from reference TRBV5-1 and TRBJ1-5): KAGVTQTPRYLIKTRGQQVTLSCSPISGHRSVSWYQQTPGQGLQFLFEYFSETQRNKGNFPGRFSGRQFSNSRSEMNVSTLELGDSALYLCASGRAPGQPQHFGDGTRLSIL.

V and J are TRBV28 and TRBJ2-2; a weak D match, TRBD1 (6 bases). V gave up 5 bases and J gave up 1 base, with 11 bases separating them. There are 15 residues in the CDR3. Germline assignment: CDR1 MDHEN and CDR2 SYDVKM. CDR3 DNA sequence: TGTGCCAGCAGTGTACCGGGACAGAACACCGGGGAGCTGTTTTTT. Residues: CASSVPGQNTGELFF.

The chain uses TRBV21-1 and TRBJ2-7; the table's D call, TRBD2, was not checked against the DNA. TRBV21-1 corresponds to a pseudogene. This CDR3 spans 14 amino acids. The CDR3 reads CAMDTGTGVYEQYF. The CDR3 DNA is TGTGCCATGGACACCGGGACGGGGGTTTACGAGCAGTACTTC.

V usage is TRBV7-2 and J usage is TRBJ2-5, with D maybe TRBD1 (5 bases). The V gene's germline CDR1 is SGHTA and CDR2 FQGNSA. Trimming cost V 0 bases and J 4 bases, with 9 bases left between them. This CDR3 has 14 residues. The CDR3 loop reads CASSLAGPRETQYF. The CDR3 DNA reads as TGTGCCAGCAGCTTAGCGGGGCCCAGAGAGACCCAGTACTTC.

There are a few counts of this clone. The J gene is TRBJ2-7, the V gene TRBV4-1, with TRBD2 matching over 11 bases. Germline V gives CDR1 MGHRA, CDR2 YSYEKL. With 4 bases clipped from V and 0 bases from J, the junction kept 5 bases outside the gene matches. The CDR3 loop spans 16 amino acids. CDR3 nucleotide sequence: TGCGCCAGCAGCCCGAAGACTAGCGGGACCTCCTACGAGCAGTACTTC. As protein: CASSPKTSGTSYEQYF.

A few counts support this clone. The V gene is TRBV6-6, the J gene TRBJ1-1; tentatively, D is TRBD1 (5 bases). CDR3 length: 14 residues. V lost 2 bases and J 1 base, leaving 8 bases between the germline ends. The germline CDR1 and CDR2 sequences are MNHNY and SVGAGI (reference sequence). The chain's CDR3 is CASSYTQGNTEAFF. In DNA form, the CDR3 reads TGTGCCAGCAGTTACACGCAGGGGAACACTGAAGCTTTCTTT.

This sequence joins TRBV28 and TRBJ2-7; 7 bases match TRBD1. This CDR3 comprises 15 residues. In germline, CDR1 is MDHEN, CDR2 SYDVKM. J lost 1 base, V lost 6 bases, and 9 bases had no gene match. CDR3 sequence (DNA): TGTGCCAGCAGCCGACTGACGGGACAGTCCTACGAGCAGTACTTC. Encoded protein: CASSRLTGQSYEQYF.

The chain has TRBV6-5 and TRBJ2-1, with TRBD2 matching over 8 bases. The ends lost 8 bases at V and 2 bases at J; junction bases unmatched: 5. CDR1 and CDR2 (germline): MNHEY, SVGAGI. The CDR3 totals 14 residues. CDR3 nucleotides: TGTGCCAGCTTTTATAGCGGGGCCTACAATGAGCAGTTCTTC. Protein product: CASFYSGAYNEQFF.

The chain carries TRBV5-1 and TRBJ1-3; 8 bases are a match to TRBD1. With V trimmed by 5 bases and J by 4 bases, 5 bases remained unmatched. The CDR3 has 14 amino acids. Germline CDR1 and CDR2: SGHRS and YFSETQ. The CDR3 bases are TGCGCCAGCAGGACAGGGGATACAGGAAACACCATATATTTT. This codes for CASRTGDTGNTIYF.

The gene calls are TRBV3-1 (or the pseudogene TRBV3-2) and TRBJ1-2; D ambiguous. V was clipped by 2 bases and J by 8 bases, with 15 bases between them. Germline CDR1 LGHDT, CDR2 YNNKEL (reference sequence). This CDR3 spans 14 amino acids. Here the CDR3 DNA reads TGTGCCAGCAGCCAAAACGACCACAGCCGGGGCTACACCTTC. Translation: CASSQNDHSRGYTF.

V usage is TRBV7-2 and J usage is TRBJ2-7; TRBD1 is a possible D gene (5 bases). Germline V CDR1 and CDR2: SGHTA, FQGNSA. Trimming removed 1 base at V and 5 bases at J, with 9 bases between. This CDR3 contains 13 residues. CDR3 protein: CASSLVRGHEQYF. CDR3 coding DNA: TGTGCCAGCAGCTTAGTAAGGGGCCACGAGCAGTACTTC.

The chain joins TRBV9 to TRBJ2-1; D possibly corresponds to TRBD1 (5 bases). Looked up from germline, CDR1 is SGDLS and CDR2 is YYNGEE. V shed 4 bases and J shed 9 bases, with 23 bases lying between them. The CDR3 spans 16 residues. The chain's CDR3 is CASSPVSGAGWREQFF. In DNA, the CDR3 is TGTGCCAGCAGCCCCGTCTCTGGGGCTGGATGGCGTGAGCAGTTCTTC.

The chain has TRBV19 and TRBJ1-2; 12 nucleotides align to TRBD1. Germline V gives CDR1 LNHDA, CDR2 SQIVND (reference sequence). V lost 7 bases, J lost 2 bases, and 14 bases stayed unmatched. The CDR3 totals 18 residues. CDR3 residues: CASNRESGTGGWNYGYTF. In nucleotides, the CDR3 is TGTGCCAGTAATCGGGAATCCGGGACAGGGGGCTGGAACTATGGCTACACCTTC. Combining the CDR3 with reference TRBV19 and TRBJ1-2 gives the whole variable domain DGGITQSPKYLFRKEGQNVTLSCEQNLNHDAMYWYRQDPGQGLRLIYYSQIVNDFQKGDIAEGYSVSREKKESFPLTVTSAQKNPTAFYLCASNRESGTGGWNYGYTFGSGTRLTVV.

V gene TRBV2 combines with J gene TRBJ2-2; tentative D call: TRBD1 (5 bases). Germline lookup yields CDR1 SNHLY and CDR2 FYNNEI. The CDR3 is made up of 12 amino acids. Trimming took 8 bases from V and 7 from J, leaving 11 bases between them. The CDR3 is CASFLGVGELFF. In DNA form, the CDR3 reads TGTGCCAGCTTCCTAGGGGTCGGGGAGCTGTTTTTT. The whole variable domain, remainder taken from reference TRBV2 and TRBJ2-2, is EPEVTQTPSHQVTQMGQEVILRCVPISNHLYFYWYRQILGQKVEFLVSFYNNEISEKSEIFDDQFSVERPDGSNFTLKIRSTKLEDSAMYFCASFLGVGELFFGEGSRLTVL.

This clone appeared once. This chain connects TRBV9 to TRBJ2-2; 9 nucleotides align to TRBD2. V dropped 0 bases and J dropped 5; count of bases not matched to a gene: 8. The CDR3 has 17 amino acids. CDR1 and CDR2 from the germline V gene are SGDLS and YYNGEE. The CDR3 loop reads CASSVVRGRAYTGELFF. In DNA form, the CDR3 reads TGTGCCAGCAGCGTAGTTCGCGGGAGGGCCTATACCGGGGAGCTGTTTTTT.

The CDR3 loop is CASRVLSVQYGYTF. CDR3 DNA: TGTGCCAGCAGAGTTCTATCAGTACAGTATGGCTACACCTTC. The chain couples TRBV6-5 to TRBJ1-2; D is uncertain. The length of the CDR3 is 14 residues. Germline V gives CDR1 MNHEY, CDR2 SVGAGI. Trimming took 6 bases from V and 5 from J, leaving 16 bases between them.

The chain combines TRBV28 with TRBJ2-1; 9 bases map to TRBD2. Germline lookup yields CDR1 MDHEN and CDR2 SYDVKM. CDR3 size: 17 residues. Unmatched junction bases numbered 15, after V lost 3 bases and J lost 9 bases. The CDR3 is CASSFTPLREGFTEQFF. In DNA form, the CDR3 reads TGTGCCAGCAGTTTCACCCCTTTGCGGGAGGGTTTTACTGAGCAGTTCTTC. Looking up the rest from reference TRBV28 and TRBJ2-1 gives the full variable domain: DVKVTQSSRYLVKRTGEKVFLECVQDMDHENMFWYRQDPGLGLRLIYFSYDVKMKEKGDIPEGYSVSREKKERFSLILESASTNQTSMYLCASSFTPLREGFTEQFFGPGTRLTVL.

V usage is TRBV2 and J usage is TRBJ2-3, with D perhaps matching TRBD2 (5 bases). Germline CDR1 reads SNHLY; CDR2 reads FYNNEI. The ends were cut back, 4 bases at V and 1 base at J, with 6 bases in the middle. The CDR3 is 13 residues long. The CDR3 is CASSGGRTDTQYF. The CDR3 nucleotides are TGTGCCAGCAGTGGAGGGCGCACAGATACGCAGTATTTT. The full variable domain, with the rest looked up from reference TRBV2 and TRBJ2-3, is EPEVTQTPSHQVTQMGQEVILRCVPISNHLYFYWYRQILGQKVEFLVSFYNNEISEKSEIFDDQFSVERPDGSNFTLKIRSTKLEDSAMYFCASSGGRTDTQYFGPGTRLTVL.

This chain joins TRBV27 and TRBJ1-1; D not certain. The CDR3 runs 16 residues. Germline-derived CDR1 and CDR2 are MNHEY and SMNVEV (reference sequence). The V and J ends lost 5 bases and 4 bases respectively, with 20 bases between them. CDR3 amino acids: CASSPHRGGLGTEAFF. The CDR3, as DNA: TGTGCCAGCAGTCCCCACCGTGGCGGGTTAGGCACTGAAGCTTTCTTT.

The V and J genes are TRBV28 and TRBJ1-5; TRBD1 matches at 8 bases. J lost 1 base, V lost 3 bases, and 5 bases had no gene match. Germline V gene data show CDR1 as MDHEN and CDR2 as SYDVKM. This CDR3 has 16 residues. CDR3: CASSLRQGRSNQPQHF. The CDR3 region has the DNA TGTGCCAGCAGTTTGCGACAGGGGAGAAGCAATCAGCCCCAGCATTTT.

The V call is TRBV19, the J call TRBJ2-1; 14 bases map to TRBD2. Germline values: CDR1 LNHDA, CDR2 SQIVND (reference sequence). This CDR3 is 15 amino acids long. Trimming at V came to 7 bases and at J to 8 bases, leaving 7 bases not matched to a gene. CDR3 nucleotide sequence: TGTGCCAGTAATCCGGGACTAGCGGGAGTCGATGAGCAGTTCTTC. Translated: CASNPGLAGVDEQFF.

This chain links TRBV2 with TRBJ1-4, with D possibly being TRBD1 (6 bases). The CDR3 covers 14 residues. V lost 6 bases, J lost 0 bases, and 8 bases lay in between. Looked up from germline, CDR1 is SNHLY and CDR2 is FYNNEI. The CDR3 region has the DNA TGTGCCAGCAGCGACAGGTCAACTAATGAAAAACTGTTTTTT. Amino acids: CASSDRSTNEKLFF. The full variable domain, rest sourced from reference TRBV2 and TRBJ1-4, is EPEVTQTPSHQVTQMGQEVILRCVPISNHLYFYWYRQILGQKVEFLVSFYNNEISEKSEIFDDQFSVERPDGSNFTLKIRSTKLEDSAMYFCASSDRSTNEKLFFGSGTQLSVL.

V and J are TRBV7-9 and TRBJ2-5; 10 bases are a match to TRBD1. This CDR3 has 18 residues. Germline trimming cut 1 base from V and 5 bases from J; bases unmatched to any gene: 13. From germline, CDR1 is SEHNR and CDR2 FQNEAQ (reference sequence). CDR3 in DNA: TGTGCCAGCAGCTTAGTTTATAGCCGGGACAGGGGTGGCGAGACCCAGTACTTC. Protein product: CASSLVYSRDRGGETQYF.

The chain couples TRBV12-3 or TRBV12-4 to TRBJ2-4, with D possibly TRBD2 on 6 matching bases. The CDR3 contains 13 residues. V dropped 7 bases and J dropped 9 bases, with 16 bases sitting between them. Here the CDR3 reads CASTNRELGIQYF. The CDR3 nucleotides read TGTGCCAGCACCAACCGGGAGTTGGGCATTCAGTACTTC.